This record covers a single TCR beta chain. The sample is drawn from a study of Ad26.COV2.S vaccination and SARS-CoV-2 variants. Treatment here: over 15 received Ad26.COV2.S at low or high dose, single or two shots; several received placebo; per-sample allocation not given. Samples analyzed were those drawn on day 63 after the first vaccine or placebo injection. The CDR3 totals 15 residues. V was pared by 6 bases and J by 0 bases, with 10 bases between. The germline V gene encodes CDR1 SGHRS and CDR2 YFSETQ. Here immunoSEQ multiplex PCR was the method, and the copy in TCRdb shows in-frame clones only, minus some. Among roughly 400,000 clones, less than 95% were seen once, and the ten largest hold around 4.2%.

This clonotype originated in a person between 18 and 65 years old who received the Ad26.COV2.S COVID-19 vaccine or a placebo. The V call is TRBV5-1, the J call TRBJ2-6; no clear D. This sample comprised peripheral blood, obtained in a trial of Ad26.COV2.S vaccine versus placebo. The CDR3 DNA sequence: TGCGCCAGCATGCAGTGGGACTCTGGGGCCAACGTCCTGACTTTC. It encodes CASMQWDSGANVLTF.